Reported below is one T cell receptor beta chain. Its antigen is unidentified. A second roughly 6 to 11 cycle PCR used barcoded and J-beta primers. MiXCR, applied by TCRdb to the 5' RACE reads, yields one record per CDR3 protein. This table holds about 1,400,000 distinct CDR3 sequences, around 59% found once. Germline V lookup: CDR1 MNHNS, CDR2 SASEGT. This CDR3 has 14 amino acids. The data derive from a study of blood T cells in healthy people across ages. General study results and limits: Possibly confounding the expanded clonotype changes was the fact that donor CMV status was unknown.

Collection of about 9.4 milliliters of peripheral blood was performed for each donor. The sequence came from a man younger than 35 in good health. The specimen sequenced was blood. The V and J genes are TRBV6-1 and TRBJ2-1; unclear D gene. The DNA end is more similar to TRBJ2-7, so the J call may be wrong. CDR3 nucleotides: TGTGCCAGCGGGATGAAAGGGCAGATCCACGAGCAGTACTTC. This encodes CASGMKGQIHEQYF.